The 6 T cell receptor beta chains reported below all come from one sample, sequenced in a study of cytomegalovirus exposure and HLA in healthy donors. Amplification used 60 Vbeta primers and 13 Jbeta primers. TCRdb's table, derived via immunoSEQ multiplex PCR, lists solely in-frame clones and lacks some. The top ten clones hold 1.5% to 2% of a sample with 120,000 or so clones, 81% of them seen once. Sequencing used PBMCs. These receptors all come from a man aged 40-50 years in good health and CMV-seronegative.

The rearrangement links TRBV7-2 to TRBJ1-1; TRBD1 matches 7 bases. The CDR3 length is 16 residues. Per the germline V gene, CDR1 is SGHTA and CDR2 is FQGNSA. The trim removed 4 bases at V and 4 bases at J, leaving 12 bases unmatched. The CDR3 sequence: CASSSETGNWGTEAFF. Here the CDR3 DNA reads TGTGCCAGCAGCTCAGAGACAGGGAACTGGGGCACTGAAGCTTTCTTT.

V usage is TRBV7-2 and J usage is TRBJ2-7; TRBD1 matches 8 bases. This CDR3 has 16 amino acids. The V gene end was trimmed by 5 bases and the J gene end by 2 bases; junction bases not matched to a gene: 11. Germline V gives CDR1 SGHTA, CDR2 FQGNSA. The CDR3 DNA sequence: TGTGCCAGCAGCCGCTATGGACAGGGAGTAACCTACGAGCAGTACTTC. Its translation is CASSRYGQGVTYEQYF.

This clone was found once. This chain joins TRBV7-9 and TRBJ2-1; D gene unclear. This CDR3 has 16 residues. V dropped 2 bases and J dropped 2 bases, with 13 bases sitting between them. The germline V gene encodes CDR1 SEHNR and CDR2 FQNEAQ (reference sequence). The CDR3 sequence: CASSLSLGRTYNEQFF. The CDR3 DNA is TGTGCCAGCAGCTTAAGTCTGGGCCGAACCTACAATGAGCAGTTCTTC.

As to this clone: Its ends do not fully match the called genes, so a read error is possible. The same CDR3 also results from other DNA sequences found in this sample. The chain links TRBV4-2 to TRBJ1-1; no definite D call. Germline CDR1 is LGHNA and CDR2 is YNFKEQ. The CDR3 sequence is 14 residues long. CDR3 loop: CASSQGIRGTEAFF. CDR3 DNA: TGTGCCAGCAGCCAAGGGATTCGCGGCACTGAAGCCTTCTTT.

The chain couples TRBV27 to TRBJ2-7, with D perhaps matching TRBD2 (5 bases). In germline, CDR1 is MNHEY, CDR2 SMNVEV (reference sequence). V was trimmed by 2 bases and J by 3 bases, leaving 14 bases between them. The CDR3 has 15 amino acids. The CDR3: CASSLKPHGDYEQYF. As DNA, the CDR3 is TGTGCCAGCAGTTTAAAACCACACGGGGACTACGAGCAGTACTTC.

The chain links TRBV19 to TRBJ2-7; 13 bases are shared with TRBD2. In germline, CDR1 is LNHDA, CDR2 SQIVND (reference sequence). This CDR3 has 20 amino acids. V was pared by 5 bases and J by 3 bases, with 19 bases of the junction left unmatched. The CDR3 region is CASSAHPSTSGRAFIYEQYF. CDR3 nucleotide sequence: TGTGCCAGTAGTGCCCACCCCTCTACTAGCGGGAGGGCCTTCATCTACGAGCAGTACTTC. The whole variable domain, filled in from reference TRBV19 and TRBJ2-7, reads DGGITQSPKYLFRKEGQNVTLSCEQNLNHDAMYWYRQDPGQGLRLIYYSQIVNDFQKGDIAEGYSVSREKKESFPLTVTSAQKNPTAFYLCASSAHPSTSGRAFIYEQYFGPGTRLTVT.